This is a list of T cell receptor beta chains from one sample in a study of blood T cell repertoires in COVID-19. Generated by immunoSEQ multiplex PCR, the TCRdb table keeps only in-frame clones and is missing some. The top ten hold approximately 6% of the sample, which has hundreds of thousands of clones, approximately 88% seen once. The sample taken for sequencing was peripheral blood. Source of these receptors: a woman between 25 and 40 years old with COVID-19, enrolled during active disease. CDR3s leave out the opening cysteine and the closing phenylalanine or tryptophan. Some rows have no size entry. The others give once, few or many, or a class for an expanded clone.

>TRBJ2-5|NA|TRBV30
AWSLFLAEGGGSQY
>TRBJ2-5|few|TRBV7-9
ASSLAGGEETQY
>TRBJ2-2|NA|TRBV2
ASIIGGNTGELF
>TRBJ1-3|NA|TRBV10-3
AISDGRGTINSGNTIY
>TRBJ2-4|NA|TRBV5-6
ASSFSASGQKNIQY
>TRBJ2-7|few|TRBV7-8
ASSLGEGVEQY
>TRBJ1-2|NA|TRBV2
AILGVPYGYT
>TRBJ2-1|NA|TRBV18
ASSPGILASGGATVEQF
>TRBJ2-7|NA|TRBV27
ASRNPGTGQHEQY
>TRBJ2-2|NA|TRBV29-1
SVELGAGNTGELF
>TRBJ1-5|NA|TRBV28
ASRQTGEVQPQH
>TRBJ2-1|NA|TRBV4-2
ASSHGTSGGGEQF
>TRBJ1-2|NA|TRBV11-2
ASSSIFHGTPIGYT
>TRBJ1-1|once|TRBV11-2
ASSLQGIEAF
>TRBJ1-2|NA|TRBV5-1
ASSPRGGATYGYT
>TRBJ2-4|NA|TRBV28
ASSHRVTAKNIQY
>TRBJ2-3|NA|TRBV5-5
ATKTQGAYTDTQY
>TRBJ2-3|NA|TRBV6-5
ASSYSQSTDTQY